This is a list of T cell receptor beta chains from one sample in a study of cytomegalovirus exposure and HLA in healthy donors. Sequencing used immunoSEQ multiplex PCR; TCRdb keeps in-frame clones, though not all of them. The data contain around 62,000 clones, around 75% of them seen just once; the ten biggest clones take up about 8%. The sequenced material came from PBMCs. These receptors were obtained from a man aged 55 to 69 in good health and CMV-seropositive. The CDR3 runs from the conserved cysteine through the conserved F or W. The D gene is left open where the match is weak. For some rows the clone size is stated as once, few or many, or as a class when expanded; others skip it.

d_call: TRBD2
v_call: TRBV5-1
clone_size: -
j_call: TRBJ2-3
cdr3_nt: TGCGCCAGCAGCTTATCTAGCGGGGGGATGTCAGATACGCAGTATTTT
cdr3_aa: CASSLSSGGMSDTQYF

d_call: -
v_call: TRBV6-6
clone_size: once
j_call: TRBJ1-6
cdr3_nt: TGTGCCAGCAGCACCTCGGTAGGGGCCAATTCACCCCTCCACTTT
cdr3_aa: CASSTSVGANSPLHF

d_call: -
v_call: TRBV2
clone_size: once
j_call: TRBJ2-4
cdr3_nt: TGTGCCAGCAGTGGGGACTTACCGGGGATTCAGTACTTC
cdr3_aa: CASSGDLPGIQYF

d_call: -
v_call: TRBV18
clone_size: -
j_call: TRBJ2-7
cdr3_nt: TGTGCCAGCTCTACCGATGTCTACGAGCAGTACTTC
cdr3_aa: CASSTDVYEQYF

d_call: -
v_call: TRBV11-3
clone_size: -
j_call: TRBJ2-2
cdr3_nt: TGTGCCAGCAGCCTCTCCCTAGTTAACACCGGGGAGCTGTTTTTT
cdr3_aa: CASSLSLVNTGELFF

d_call: -
v_call: TRBV5-1
clone_size: -
j_call: TRBJ2-3
cdr3_nt: TGCGCCAGCAGCTTGGCGAGCAGGTCCACAGATACGCAGTATTTT
cdr3_aa: CASSLASRSTDTQYF

d_call: TRBD1
v_call: TRBV11-3
clone_size: -
j_call: TRBJ1-2
cdr3_nt: TGTGCCAGCAGCTTGATAACAGGGGACAACTATGGCTACACCTTC
cdr3_aa: CASSLITGDNYGYTF

d_call: -
v_call: TRBV6-1
clone_size: once
j_call: TRBJ2-7
cdr3_nt: TGTGCCAGCAGTGAATATTCCTCATACGAGCAGTACTTC
cdr3_aa: CASSEYSSYEQYF

d_call: -
v_call: TRBV7-9
clone_size: -
j_call: TRBJ1-5
cdr3_nt: TGTGCCAGCAGCCCCGACGGGAATCAGCCCCAGCATTTT
cdr3_aa: CASSPDGNQPQHF

d_call: TRBD1
v_call: TRBV6-4
clone_size: -
j_call: TRBJ2-1
cdr3_nt: TGTGCCAGCAGTGAAGTAGGGACAGGGTATGGTGAGCAGTTCTTC
cdr3_aa: CASSEVGTGYGEQFF

d_call: -
v_call: TRBV27
clone_size: -
j_call: TRBJ1-5
cdr3_nt: TGTGCCAGCCCAGAAGAGACGGACCCTGAAAAGGGGTGTGATGGCAATCAGCCCCAGCATTTT
cdr3_aa: CASPEETDPEKGCDGNQPQHF

d_call: -
v_call: TRBV7-6
clone_size: -
j_call: TRBJ1-1
cdr3_nt: TGTGCCAGCAGCTTTACCGCAGGGATGGAAGCTTTCTTT
cdr3_aa: CASSFTAGMEAFF

d_call: TRBD1
v_call: TRBV29-1
clone_size: few
j_call: TRBJ2-7
cdr3_nt: TGCAGCGTTGAATCGGGACAGGGGACCTACGAGCAGTACTTC
cdr3_aa: CSVESGQGTYEQYF

d_call: -
v_call: TRBV5-1
clone_size: -
j_call: TRBJ2-5
cdr3_nt: TGCGCCAGCAGCACTTCAGGCGGGGCGGAAGAGACCCAGTACTTC
cdr3_aa: CASSTSGGAEETQYF

d_call: TRBD2
v_call: TRBV7-9
clone_size: -
j_call: TRBJ2-1
cdr3_nt: TGTGCCAGCAGCTTTACGCGGGGGTACTCCTACAATGAGCAGTTCTTC
cdr3_aa: CASSFTRGYSYNEQFF

d_call: -
v_call: TRBV7-2
clone_size: -
j_call: TRBJ2-1
cdr3_nt: TGTGCCAGCAGCCCAATCAATGAGCAGTTCTTC
cdr3_aa: CASSPINEQFF

d_call: TRBD2
v_call: TRBV11-3
clone_size: -
j_call: TRBJ2-7
cdr3_nt: TGTGCCAGCAGCTTAAAGGCTAGCGGGGTAGACATGCAGTACTTC
cdr3_aa: CASSLKASGVDMQYF

d_call: -
v_call: TRBV4-2
clone_size: few
j_call: TRBJ2-7
cdr3_nt: TGTGCCAGCAGCCAAGGACTACGCTACGAGCAGTACTTC
cdr3_aa: CASSQGLRYEQYF

d_call: TRBD2
v_call: TRBV6-5
clone_size: -
j_call: TRBJ2-1
cdr3_nt: TGTGCCAGCAGTTACTCGGCTAGCGGGAGGGCCAGTGAGCAGTTCTTC
cdr3_aa: CASSYSASGRASEQFF

d_call: -
v_call: TRBV5-1
clone_size: -
j_call: TRBJ2-7
cdr3_nt: TGCGCCAGCAGCCGACAGGAAGTGCATTCTTACGAGCAGTACTTC
cdr3_aa: CASSRQEVHSYEQYF

d_call: TRBD1
v_call: TRBV10-3
clone_size: -
j_call: TRBJ1-4
cdr3_nt: TGTGCCATCAGTCGAACAGGGGGCCAGGAAAAACTGTTTTTT
cdr3_aa: CAISRTGGQEKLFF